This T cell receptor (beta chain) was sequenced during a study of cytomegalovirus exposure and HLA in healthy donors. Study-wide context: Unique TCR beta sequences numbering some 110 million came from 150 million to 200 million T cells in an earlier analysis. General study results and limits: Testing in vitro showed a few CMV-associated chains specific for CMV antigens.

The PCR had 60 Vbeta and 13 Jbeta primers. Measured with immunoSEQ multiplex PCR; TCRdb has only the in-frame clones, and not every one. The data contain roughly 250,000 clones, almost 85% of them singletons. While unrecorded immune exposures were likely, the donors were nominally healthy when sampled. The germline V gene encodes CDR1 LNHDA and CDR2 SQIVND (reference sequence). The CDR3 runs to 14 residues. Trimming took off 8 bases at V and 4 bases at J, with 15 bases between the two ends. Worth noting for this clone: Its target is not known.

This chain links TRBV19 with TRBJ1-3; D ambiguous. Sequencing input: PBMCs. This clonotype was obtained from a woman aged 35 to 49 in good health and CMV-seropositive. CDR3 residues: CASRGQQYGNTIYF. The CDR3 DNA sequence: TGTGCCAGTCGGGGTCAGCAATACGGAAACACCATATATTTT.